This is a list of T cell receptor beta chains from one sample in a study of early stage breast cancer tumors. Some clones are missing from TCRdb's copy, which holds only in-frame ones; the method was immunoSEQ multiplex PCR. The sample shows approximately 50,000 clones, roughly 80% of them seen only once. Source material: blood. These receptors were obtained from a person aged 30 to 39 with breast cancer. The CDR3 runs from the conserved cysteine through the conserved F or W. Each record gives: V gene, D gene, J gene, clone size, CDR3 protein, CDR3 DNA. A D gene is named only where the DNA matches it firmly. The listing skips clone size in some rows; elsewhere it reads once, few, many or a size class.

v_call: TRBV7-3
d_call: -
j_call: TRBJ2-4
clone_size: -
cdr3_aa: CASSLKGTDIQYF
cdr3_nt: TGTGCCAGCAGCTTAAAAGGGACGGACATTCAGTACTTC

v_call: TRBV7-9
d_call: -
j_call: TRBJ1-2
clone_size: -
cdr3_aa: CASSLAEDELNYGYTF
cdr3_nt: TGTGCCAGCAGCTTAGCAGAAGACGAACTTAACTATGGCTACACCTTC

v_call: TRBV10-1
d_call: TRBD1
j_call: TRBJ2-1
clone_size: -
cdr3_aa: CASSDAGGPYNEQFF
cdr3_nt: TGCGCCAGCAGTGACGCAGGGGGCCCCTACAATGAGCAGTTCTTC

v_call: TRBV27
d_call: TRBD1
j_call: TRBJ1-1
clone_size: -
cdr3_aa: CASSLLDRGATFF
cdr3_nt: TGTGCCAGCAGTTTATTGGACAGGGGCGCGACTTTCTTT

v_call: TRBV5-1
d_call: -
j_call: TRBJ2-7
clone_size: -
cdr3_aa: CASRRPGDEQYF
cdr3_nt: TGCGCCAGCAGGAGGCCCGGGGACGAGCAGTACTTC

v_call: TRBV7-8
d_call: TRBD2
j_call: TRBJ2-1
clone_size: -
cdr3_aa: CASSEPGLAGGWSEQFF
cdr3_nt: TGTGCCAGCAGCGAACCGGGACTAGCGGGAGGGTGGAGTGAGCAGTTCTTC

v_call: TRBV7-9
d_call: -
j_call: TRBJ2-7
clone_size: -
cdr3_aa: CASSLFDEQYF
cdr3_nt: TGTGCCAGCAGCTTATTCGACGAGCAGTACTTC

v_call: TRBV7-9
d_call: -
j_call: TRBJ1-6
clone_size: -
cdr3_aa: CASSREAYNSPLHF
cdr3_nt: TGTGCCAGCAGTCGGGAAGCTTATAATTCACCCCTCCACTTT

v_call: TRBV5-1
d_call: TRBD2
j_call: TRBJ2-2
clone_size: -
cdr3_aa: CASSEGLGAGELFF
cdr3_nt: TGCGCCAGCAGCGAGGGACTAGGGGCCGGGGAGCTGTTTTTT

v_call: TRBV19
d_call: -
j_call: TRBJ1-2
clone_size: -
cdr3_aa: CASSSQNFGYGYTF
cdr3_nt: TGTGCCAGTAGCTCCCAGAATTTTGGCTATGGCTACACCTTC

v_call: TRBV7-8
d_call: TRBD1
j_call: TRBJ1-2
clone_size: -
cdr3_aa: CASSPSGTGGLSPYGYTF
cdr3_nt: TGTGCCAGCAGCCCTAGCGGGACAGGGGGACTATCCCCATATGGCTACACCTTC

v_call: TRBV5-1
d_call: -
j_call: TRBJ2-7
clone_size: -
cdr3_aa: CASSWDGTATYEQYF
cdr3_nt: TGCGCCAGCAGCTGGGACGGGACCGCAACCTACGAGCAGTACTTC

v_call: TRBV5-4
d_call: TRBD1
j_call: TRBJ1-4
clone_size: -
cdr3_aa: CASSTPGQKATNEKLFF
cdr3_nt: TGTGCCAGCAGCACACCGGGACAGAAGGCAACTAATGAAAAACTGTTTTTT

v_call: TRBV19
d_call: TRBD2
j_call: TRBJ2-1
clone_size: -
cdr3_aa: CASSIRSSGYNEQFF
cdr3_nt: TGTGCCAGTAGTATTCGGTCTAGCGGATACAATGAGCAGTTCTTC

v_call: TRBV9
d_call: TRBD2
j_call: TRBJ2-3
clone_size: -
cdr3_aa: CASSVAGGPLADTQYF
cdr3_nt: TGTGCCAGCAGCGTAGCGGGAGGGCCGCTGGCAGATACGCAGTATTTT

v_call: TRBV7-8
d_call: -
j_call: TRBJ1-2
clone_size: few
cdr3_aa: CASSFGYGYTF
cdr3_nt: TGTGCCAGCAGCTTCGGGTATGGCTACACCTTC

v_call: TRBV10-3
d_call: -
j_call: TRBJ1-4
clone_size: few
cdr3_aa: CAISETGQIEANEKLFF
cdr3_nt: TGTGCCATCAGTGAGACCGGACAGATCGAAGCTAATGAAAAACTGTTTTTT

v_call: TRBV6-5
d_call: -
j_call: TRBJ2-1
clone_size: once
cdr3_aa: CASTKSTSSYNEQFF
cdr3_nt: TGTGCCAGCACAAAATCGACTAGCTCCTACAATGAGCAGTTCTTC

v_call: TRBV7-2
d_call: -
j_call: TRBJ1-5
clone_size: -
cdr3_aa: CASSLVPQGLNQPQHF
cdr3_nt: TGTGCCAGCAGCTTAGTCCCACAGGGTCTCAATCAGCCCCAGCATTTT

v_call: TRBV19
d_call: TRBD1
j_call: TRBJ2-7
clone_size: -
cdr3_aa: CASSLEDRGAYEQYF
cdr3_nt: TGTGCCAGTAGTCTGGAGGACAGGGGGGCCTACGAGCAGTACTTC

v_call: TRBV27
d_call: TRBD2
j_call: TRBJ2-7
clone_size: -
cdr3_aa: CASSRSGRAFYEQYF
cdr3_nt: TGTGCCAGCAGCCGTAGCGGGAGGGCCTTCTACGAGCAGTACTTC

v_call: TRBV6-6
d_call: TRBD1
j_call: TRBJ1-1
clone_size: -
cdr3_aa: CASSDQGATEAFF
cdr3_nt: TGTGCCAGCAGTGATCAGGGGGCTACTGAAGCTTTCTTT

v_call: TRBV5-1
d_call: TRBD1
j_call: TRBJ1-4
clone_size: -
cdr3_aa: CASSLGGQGALYEKLFF
cdr3_nt: TGCGCCAGCAGCTTGGGCGGACAGGGGGCTTTATACGAAAAACTGTTTTTT

v_call: TRBV19
d_call: -
j_call: TRBJ1-2
clone_size: -
cdr3_aa: CASSNGNRVGYTF
cdr3_nt: TGTGCCAGTAGTAACGGAAACCGAGTCGGCTACACCTTC

v_call: TRBV5-5
d_call: TRBD2
j_call: TRBJ2-5
clone_size: -
cdr3_aa: CASSQPTSGRWQETQYF
cdr3_nt: TGTGCCAGCAGCCAACCGACTAGCGGGAGATGGCAAGAGACCCAGTACTTC

v_call: TRBV5-1
d_call: TRBD1
j_call: TRBJ2-2
clone_size: -
cdr3_aa: CASSLDPGQGMSGELFF
cdr3_nt: TGCGCCAGCAGCTTGGACCCGGGACAGGGGATGTCCGGGGAGCTGTTTTTT

v_call: TRBV4-2
d_call: -
j_call: TRBJ1-4
clone_size: -
cdr3_aa: CASSQPGGENEKLFF
cdr3_nt: TGTGCCAGCAGCCAACCGGGGGGGGAGAATGAAAAACTGTTTTTT

v_call: TRBV4-2
d_call: -
j_call: TRBJ2-7
clone_size: -
cdr3_aa: CASSQGMRGAQIGEQYF
cdr3_nt: TGTGCCAGCAGCCAAGGAATGAGGGGCGCTCAGATCGGCGAGCAGTACTTC

v_call: TRBV11-2
d_call: -
j_call: TRBJ2-7
clone_size: once
cdr3_aa: CASSLGTKPSSYEQYF
cdr3_nt: TGTGCCAGCAGCTTAGGTACTAAACCCTCGAGCTACGAGCAGTACTTC

v_call: TRBV7-7
d_call: TRBD2
j_call: TRBJ2-7
clone_size: -
cdr3_aa: CASSLAGGSSYEQYF
cdr3_nt: TGTGCTAGCAGCTTAGCGGGAGGGAGCTCCTACGAGCAGTACTTC

v_call: TRBV7-6
d_call: TRBD1
j_call: TRBJ1-2
clone_size: -
cdr3_aa: CASSSGTGGEANYGYTF
cdr3_nt: TGTGCCAGCAGCTCCGGGACAGGGGGCGAGGCTAACTATGGCTACACCTTC

v_call: TRBV18
d_call: -
j_call: TRBJ1-6
clone_size: -
cdr3_aa: CASSPGGTNSPLHF
cdr3_nt: TGTGCCAGCTCACCGGGTGGGACTAATTCACCCCTCCACTTT

v_call: TRBV4-2
d_call: TRBD2
j_call: TRBJ2-2
clone_size: once
cdr3_aa: CASSPGTSGRAYTGELFF
cdr3_nt: TGTGCCAGCAGCCCCGGGACTAGCGGGAGGGCCTACACCGGGGAGCTGTTTTTT

v_call: TRBV27
d_call: -
j_call: TRBJ1-2
clone_size: -
cdr3_aa: CASSLWGAGDYGYTF
cdr3_nt: TGTGCCAGCAGTTTATGGGGGGCAGGGGACTATGGCTACACCTTC

v_call: TRBV10-1
d_call: -
j_call: TRBJ2-5
clone_size: -
cdr3_aa: CASSRREEETQYF
cdr3_nt: TGCGCCAGCAGTAGGCGGGAAGAAGAGACCCAGTACTTC

v_call: TRBV5-4
d_call: -
j_call: TRBJ2-2
clone_size: -
cdr3_aa: CASSLVGQRTGELFF
cdr3_nt: TGTGCCAGCAGCTTGGTTGGACAGCGCACCGGGGAGCTGTTTTTT

v_call: TRBV27
d_call: TRBD1
j_call: TRBJ1-6
clone_size: -
cdr3_aa: CASSLSGQVYSPLHF
cdr3_nt: TGTGCCAGCAGTTTATCGGGACAGGTATATTCACCCCTCCACTTT